Shown below are 14 T cell receptor beta chains from a single sample sequenced in a study of blood T cells in healthy people across ages. The second PCR ran about 6 to 12 cycles with a sample-barcoded 5' primer and J-beta primers. TCRdb itself ran the 5' RACE reads through MiXCR, one entry per CDR3 protein. The repertoire holds approximately 490,000 distinct CDR3 sequences, with approximately 25% as singletons. These data were also filed under a second study, of T cells of mothers and their children.

The sequencing input was blood. The receptors here all came from a boy aged 5-17 years in good health.

The genes are TRBV28 and TRBJ2-1, with D hard to call. Germline V gives CDR1 MDHEN, CDR2 SYDVKM. With 1 base removed from V and 6 bases from J, the gap between germline ends came to 10 bases. This CDR3 is 14 amino acids long. The CDR3 reads CASSLFSLVNEQFF. The CDR3, as DNA: TGTGCCAGCAGTTTATTTAGCCTAGTCAATGAGCAGTTCTTC.

V and J are TRBV7-9 and TRBJ2-5; 8 bases are shared with TRBD1. This CDR3 has 15 amino acids. The ends lost 5 bases at V and 3 bases at J; junction bases unmatched: 8. The germline V gene has CDR1 SEHNR and CDR2 FQNEAQ (reference sequence). The CDR3 sequence is CASSLDRGVEETQYF. The CDR3 DNA is TGTGCCAGCAGCCTTGACAGGGGAGTAGAAGAGACCCAGTACTTC.

The chain has TRBV29-1 and TRBJ1-2; D is unclear. CDR3 length: 11 amino acids. Germline lookup yields CDR1 SQVTM and CDR2 ANQGSEA. The V end was cut by 6 bases, the J end by 8 bases, with 13 bases between. The CDR3 protein is CSVRLPGGYTF. Written as DNA, the CDR3 is TGCAGCGTCCGACTGCCGGGGGGCTACACCTTC.

This rearrangement joins TRBV6-4 to TRBJ1-3; D gene ambiguous. Germline loops: CDR1 MRHNA, CDR2 SNTAGT. Deletions cut 11 bases from V and 6 bases from J, with 26 bases between. This CDR3 is 16 amino acids long. The CDR3 bases are TGTGCCGGCATCCTCAATGTAGGAGGGAAAGAAAACACCATATATTTT. Amino acid sequence: CAGILNVGGKENTIYF.

The chain recombines TRBV20-1 with TRBJ2-3; D is ambiguous. CDR1 and CDR2 (germline): DFQATT, SNEGSKA (reference sequence). This CDR3 comprises 14 residues. Trimming removed 5 bases from V and 2 bases from J, with 14 bases in between. CDR3 loop: CSASLGWDTDTQYF. In nucleotides, the CDR3 is TGCAGTGCTTCCTTGGGGTGGGACACAGATACGCAGTATTTT.

In its sample, this clonotype was seen a few times. The V gene is TRBV28, the J gene TRBJ2-5, with 7 bases identical to TRBD1. The CDR3 covers 16 residues. The V segment lost 5 bases and the J segment 5 bases; nucleotides outside the gene matches: 14. Germline V gene lookup returns CDR1 MDHEN and CDR2 SYDVKM. The CDR3 region has the DNA TGTGCCAGCAGTCCGAAGACAGGGATTCATCAGGAGACCCAGTACTTC. Its protein is CASSPKTGIHQETQYF.

The V call is TRBV7-9, the J call TRBJ2-5; 8 bases are shared with TRBD2. Gene TRBJ2-7 matches the end of the DNA better, so the J call may be wrong. This CDR3 contains 16 residues. Germline V gene sequence: CDR1 SEHNR, CDR2 FQNEAQ (reference sequence). The CDR3 is CASSLASGGAGYEQYF. In nucleotides, the CDR3 is TGTGCCAGCAGCTTAGCTTCCGGGGGGGCCGGCTACGAGCAGTACTTC.

The V call is TRBV12-3 or TRBV12-4, the J call TRBJ2-5; no clear D gene. The J call is in doubt because the DNA end fits TRBJ2-1 better. This CDR3 is built from 15 residues. The CDR3 nucleotides read TGTGCCAGCAGTAAACGAGACTTCTCCTACAATGAGCAGTTCTTC. Protein: CASSKRDFSYNEQFF.

This clonotype turned up a few times. This chain uses TRBV5-6 with TRBJ2-5; D unclear. TRBJ2-1 matches the DNA end more closely, so the J call is doubtful. Germline V gene sequence: CDR1 SGHDT, CDR2 YYEEEE. This CDR3 spans 12 amino acids. This CDR3 reads CASSPTFNEQFF. Here the CDR3 DNA reads TGTGCCAGCAGCCCTACTTTCAATGAGCAGTTCTTC.

The chain combines TRBV20-1 with TRBJ2-7; 7 bases are shared with TRBD2. V was pared by 5 bases and J by 6 bases, with 10 bases of the junction left unmatched. The CDR3 is 13 amino acids. Germline values: CDR1 DFQATT, CDR2 SNEGSKA (reference sequence). The CDR3 DNA reads TGCAGTGCTGGGGGGGGAAGGGCCGGCGAGCAGTACTTC. The encoded protein is CSAGGGRAGEQYF.

The rearrangement links TRBV9 to TRBJ1-2, with a weak D call TRBD1 (5 bases). The CDR3 contains 13 residues. V lost 9 bases and J 7 bases, leaving 19 bases between the germline ends. Germline V CDR1 and CDR2: SGDLS, YYNGEE. The CDR3 spells CAISEGPAGGYTF. DNA of the CDR3: TGTGCCATCAGTGAGGGGCCTGCGGGTGGCTACACCTTC. Combining the CDR3 with reference TRBV9 and TRBJ1-2 gives the whole variable domain DSGVTQTPKHLITATGQRVTLRCSPRSGDLSVYWYQQSLDQGLQFLIQYYNGEERAKGNILERFSAQQFPDLHSELNLSSLELGDSALYFCAISEGPAGGYTFGSGTRLTVV.

This clonotype has only a few counts. The chain has TRBV6-1 and TRBJ1-4; D is perhaps TRBD1 (6 bases). The CDR3 extends over 16 amino acids. Trimming left V 4 bases short and J 6 bases short, with 18 bases between. Germline loops: CDR1 MNHNS, CDR2 SASEGT. This CDR3 is CASSATGAGWDEKLFF. The CDR3 DNA follows: TGTGCCAGCAGTGCCACGGGGGCCGGGTGGGATGAAAAACTGTTTTTT.

The J gene is TRBJ2-7, the V gene TRBV7-8, with D perhaps TRBD1 or TRBD2 (6 bases each). The germline gives CDR1 SGHVS, CDR2 FQNEAQ. Trimming took off 1 base at V and 6 bases at J, with 16 bases between the two ends. There are 15 residues in the CDR3. CDR3 protein: CASSLVSGGYVEQYF. DNA of the CDR3: TGTGCCAGCAGCTTAGTATCCGGGGGCTATGTCGAGCAGTACTTC.

This clonotype was recorded many times. This chain connects TRBV10-3 to TRBJ2-1; 9 nucleotides match TRBD1. V shed 5 bases, J shed 5 bases, and the junction held 4 bases outside the gene matches. CDR3 length: 14 amino acids. Per germline, CDR1 ENHRY and CDR2 SYGVKD. In nucleotides, the CDR3 is TGTGCCATCAGTCCCGGGACAGGGAACAATGAGCAGTTCTTC. Residues: CAISPGTGNNEQFF.